The source of this T cell receptor beta chain is a study of OX40 agonist ivuxolimab in advanced cancers. Looking at the study overall: A mean age of around 63 years, range about 20 to 79, was recorded, and 70% to 85% were male. The eligibility criteria allowed prior anti-PD-1, anti-PD-L1 or anti-CTLA-4 therapy, and approximately 42% had some.

For this clone: The antigen remains unidentified.

Profiled with immunoSEQ multiplex PCR; TCRdb holds only in-frame clones, not every one. The table lists approximately 19,000 clones, roughly 88% of them singletons. Study-level results: CD8+ T cells were the subset that, on average, had more expanded clones than CD4+. Nonresponders, in some cases, also had low normalized T-cell clonal expansion.

Here the sequenced sample was CD4+ or CD8+ T cells sorted from blood, taken in a trial of the OX40 agonist ivuxolimab. The source is an adult with an advanced solid tumor such as melanoma, head and neck, liver or kidney cancer.

The CDR3 loop is CASSQERGSYEQYF. DNA of the CDR3: TGCGCCAGCAGCCAAGAAAGGGGTTCCTACGAGCAGTACTTC. This chain joins TRBV4-1 and TRBJ2-7, with a weak D call TRBD1 (5 bases). CDR1 and CDR2 from the germline V gene are MGHRA and YSYEKL. This CDR3 is 14 amino acids long. The V and J ends lost 0 bases and 1 base respectively, with 7 bases between them.